Included here is one T cell receptor (beta chain) sequence, with context. The source of the sample is a study of control samples from healthy donors and cancer patients. The CDR3 length is 14 residues. Between the trimmed V and J ends, which lost 5 bases and 5 bases, there was a span of 15 bases. Germline CDR1 and CDR2: SEHNR and FQNEAQ (reference sequence). Clones were sequenced by immunoSEQ multiplex PCR, and TCRdb holds only the in-frame ones, with some missing. The table includes some 130,000 clones, about 95% detected once. The TCR originated in a man aged 25-40 years in good health. This rearrangement joins TRBV7-9 to TRBJ2-5; D gene unclear. The sample consisted of blood. CDR3 bases: TGTGCCAGCAGCGAGAGACAAGGTTACGAGACCCAGTACTTC. It yields the protein CASSERQGYETQYF.